A single T cell receptor (beta chain) is shown here with its context. What it binds is unknown. This record comes from a study of cytomegalovirus exposure and HLA in healthy donors. Primers included in the PCR were 60 Vbeta and 13 Jbeta primers. Per the original methods: Around 80 million unique TCR beta chains, some 9.9 million of them shared, were counted by a later analysis. Clones were sequenced by immunoSEQ multiplex PCR, and TCRdb holds only the in-frame ones, with some missing. That table gives V, J and clone size, and the DNA gave D and trimming. The data hold more than 150,000 clones, with 75% to 85% observed a single time. Trimming cost V 1 base and J 8 bases, with 26 bases left between them. The CDR3 covers 18 residues. Germline V CDR1 and CDR2: SEHNR, FQNEAQ (reference sequence). Broader study findings: In a later analysis, compared with equally common non-associated chains, HLA-associated beta chains were more expanded.

The clonotype was recovered from a boy aged 10-17 years in good health and CMV-seronegative. Input material: PBMCs. The rearrangement links TRBV7-9 to TRBJ1-2, with D unclear. CDR3 coding DNA: TGTGCCAGCAGCTTAGGAGGGAGGGCGGCCTACAAGGGCCACGGCTACACCTTC. This codes for CASSLGGRAAYKGHGYTF.